This T cell receptor beta chain was observed in a study of early T cells in non-severe SARS-CoV-2 infection. As for the study in general: Investigators sequenced bulk RNA drawn from unsorted whole blood, and chains remained unpaired. Study-wide points: The VDJdb matching leaned toward anti-spike CD8 responses and overlooked private and CD4 specificities.

This clonotype came up a few times. Its antigen is not known. V dropped 5 bases and J dropped 0 bases, with 7 bases sitting between them. The CDR3 is 13 residues long. Germline V lookup: CDR1 SGHTA, CDR2 FQGNSA. The library protocol tagged individual cDNA molecules with unique molecular identifiers. MiXCR was run by TCRdb on the 5' RACE reads, yielding one entry per CDR3 protein. This table holds tens of thousands of distinct CDR3 sequences, roughly an eighth found once. The V gene is TRBV7-2, the J gene TRBJ1-1; D is unresolved. The sequenced sample consisted of whole blood. This TCR derives from an adult who was a healthcare worker with PCR-confirmed SARS-CoV-2 infection or an uninfected control (not recorded which). DNA of the CDR3: TGTGCCAGCAGCCGCACCATGAACACTGAAGCTTTCTTT. This codes for CASSRTMNTEAFF.